This T cell receptor (beta chain) was recovered during a study of blood T cell repertoires in COVID-19. The data were produced by immunoSEQ multiplex PCR, yet TCRdb's version contains in-frame clones alone and is incomplete. The sample comprises some 270,000 clones, 80% to 85% of which are singletons, and about 3.4% rests with the top ten. This receptor was taken from a man aged 50 to 60 who had recovered from COVID-19. The sequenced sample consisted of PBMCs or T cells enriched from blood (not recorded which).

CDR3 sequence: CASSRTGTGMPNEAFF. As DNA, the CDR3 is TGTGCCAGCAGCCGCACCGGGACAGGGATGCCAAATGAAGCTTTCTTT. This chain connects TRBV3-1 (or the pseudogene TRBV3-2) to TRBJ1-1; 9 nucleotides agree with TRBD1. Per germline, CDR1 LGHDT and CDR2 YNNKEL (reference sequence). The CDR3 spans 16 residues. The V segment lost 4 bases and the J segment 7 bases; nucleotides outside the gene matches: 13.